The present T cell receptor (beta chain) was sequenced within a study of cytomegalovirus exposure and HLA in healthy donors. Study-level findings and limits: A later analysis reportedly identified an Asian-associated ancestry cluster as carrying fewer N-insertions than the roughly 720-donor mean. A previous analysis found most TCR beta V segments productive roughly 87% or roughly 30% of the time. Immune exposure information comprised only CMV serostatus.

Comments on this clone: The antigen remains undetermined.

Researchers ran the PCR with 60 Vbeta and 13 Jbeta primers. Profiled with immunoSEQ multiplex PCR; TCRdb holds only in-frame clones, not every one. The sample shows about 140,000 clones, roughly three quarters of them seen only once. Germline CDR1 is MNHEY and CDR2 is SVGAGI. There are 16 residues in the CDR3. J is TRBJ2-5 and V is TRBV6-5; D is perhaps TRBD1 (6 bases). The J call is doubtful: the DNA matches TRBJ2-7 better. The origin of this receptor is a man aged 30 to 39 in good health and CMV-seronegative. Material: PBMCs. The CDR3 DNA sequence: TGTGCCAGCAGTTACTCTCGTGGGACATTACCCTACGAGCAGTACTTC. The encoded protein is CASSYSRGTLPYEQYF.